These 26 T cell receptor beta chains originate from one sample sequenced in a study of control samples from healthy donors and cancer patients. Sequenced by immunoSEQ multiplex PCR; TCRdb stores in-frame clones only, minus some. Of 200,000 to 250,000 clones detected, 85% to 95% appear once; the ten largest clones hold roughly 1.6%. Sequencing was performed on blood. Every receptor here comes from a middle-aged man in good health.

The count of this clone is one. The chain links TRBV5-1 to TRBJ1-1; D ambiguous. CDR1 is SGHRS and CDR2 is YFSETQ in the germline V gene. The ends were cut back, 6 bases at V and 3 bases at J, with 12 bases in the middle. There are 13 residues in the CDR3. This CDR3 is CASTLAWDTEAFF. In DNA, the CDR3 is TGCGCCAGCACCCTGGCGTGGGACACTGAAGCTTTCTTT.

CDR3 loop: CASSLPGDRYTDTQYF. CDR3 nucleotides: TGTGCCAGCAGCTTGCCGGGGGACCGATACACAGATACGCAGTATTTT. The chain recombines TRBV5-4 with TRBJ2-3; a weak D match, TRBD2 (6 bases). CDR3 length equals 16 residues. V dropped 1 base and J dropped 2 bases, with 14 bases sitting between them. CDR1 and CDR2 from the germline V gene are SGHNT and YYREEE (reference sequence).

This clone is a singleton in its sample. V gene TRBV6-6 combines with J gene TRBJ2-3; TRBD2 agrees at 15 bases. This CDR3 is built from 17 residues. With 5 bases clipped from V and 6 bases from J, the junction kept 9 bases outside the gene matches. Per germline, CDR1 MNHNY and CDR2 SVGAGI (reference sequence). The CDR3 region is CASSPRTSGGARDTQYF. DNA for the CDR3: TGTGCCAGCAGTCCTCGGACTAGCGGGGGGGCACGCGATACGCAGTATTTT.

The chain links TRBV4-1 to TRBJ1-5; the D gene is possibly TRBD1 (5 bases). Trimming removed 3 bases at V and 0 bases at J, with 9 bases between. Germline-derived CDR1 and CDR2 are MGHRA and YSYEKL. The CDR3 extends over 15 amino acids. CDR3 coding DNA: TGCGCCAGCAGCCAGGCAGGGTATAGCAATCAGCCCCAGCATTTT. It codes for CASSQAGYSNQPQHF.

The V call is TRBV19, the J call TRBJ2-2; no reliable D call. V was clipped by 5 bases and J by 4 bases, with 14 bases between them. In germline, CDR1 is LNHDA, CDR2 SQIVND (reference sequence). The CDR3 spans 15 residues. The CDR3 protein is CASSVALGVTGELFF. CDR3 bases: TGTGCCAGTAGTGTGGCCCTTGGGGTCACCGGGGAGCTGTTTTTT.

This sequence joins TRBV5-6 and TRBJ1-2; 7 bases align to TRBD1. V was pared by 4 bases and J by 7 bases, with 10 bases of the junction left unmatched. The CDR3 loop spans 14 amino acids. Germline V gives CDR1 SGHDT, CDR2 YYEEEE. The CDR3 sequence is CASSLDRRISGYTF. CDR3 DNA: TGTGCCAGCAGCCTGGACAGGAGGATCTCTGGCTACACCTTC.

The chain combines TRBV16 with TRBJ1-6, with D perhaps TRBD1 (6 bases). The germline V gene has CDR1 KGHSY and CDR2 FQNENV. The CDR3 is made up of 15 amino acids. Trimming took off 4 bases at V and 6 bases at J, with 13 bases between the two ends. The CDR3 DNA follows: TGTGCCAGCAGCCCGCTACAGGGAGGTAATTCACCCCTCCACTTT. Translated: CASSPLQGGNSPLHF. Full variable domain (rest looked up from reference TRBV16 and TRBJ1-6): GEEVAQTPKHLVRGEGQKAKLYCAPIKGHSYVFWYQQVLKNEFKFLISFQNENVFDETGMPKERFSAKCLPNSPCSLEIQATKLEDSAVYFCASSPLQGGNSPLHFGNGTRLTVT.

The chain couples TRBV21-1 to TRBJ2-3; the table's D call TRBD2 went unverified against the DNA. TRBV21-1 is reported as a pseudogene. This CDR3 contains 17 residues. The CDR3 sequence: CAIPRSGSNSSTDTQYF. The CDR3 DNA sequence: TGTGCCATCCCGCGGTCGGGGAGTAACTCTAGCACAGATACGCAGTATTTT.

The chain is built from TRBV28 and TRBJ2-7; TRBD1 matches at 9 bases. This CDR3 has 15 residues. The trim removed 5 bases at V and 4 bases at J, leaving 9 bases unmatched. From germline, CDR1 is MDHEN and CDR2 SYDVKM. The DNA for the CDR3 is TGTGCCAGCAGTGCTCCCGGGACAGGGAAATACGAGCAGTACGTC. The encoded protein is CASSAPGTGKYEQYV.

The CDR3 is CASSLGGVSGNTIYF. As DNA, the CDR3 is TGTGCCAGCAGCTTAGGAGGAGTCTCTGGAAACACCATATATTTT. The rearrangement joins TRBV7-2 to TRBJ1-3; D not certain. The CDR3 sequence is 15 residues long. Trimming shortened V by 1 base and J by 0 bases, and 7 bases separated the two germline ends. The germline V gene has CDR1 SGHTA and CDR2 FQGNSA.

CDR3 in DNA: TGTGCCATCAGTGCCGGCCCGAGACGTGGCTACACCTTC. It is translated as CAISAGPRRGYTF. The rearrangement joins TRBV10-3 to TRBJ1-2; no definite D call. The germline V gene encodes CDR1 ENHRY and CDR2 SYGVKD. CDR3 length: 13 residues. Deletions cut 4 bases from V and 7 bases from J, with 13 bases between.

The gene calls are TRBV6-6 and TRBJ2-3, with D perhaps matching TRBD2 (7 bases). This CDR3 has 15 residues. Germline V lookup: CDR1 MNHNY, CDR2 SVGAGI (reference sequence). V lost 4 bases and J lost 4, with 15 bases in between. The CDR3 DNA reads TGTGCCAGCAGTTCCTCGGGGGGCGGGGCAGATACGCAGTATTTT. Translating it yields CASSSSGGGADTQYF.

The J gene is TRBJ2-1, the V gene TRBV5-1; a weak D match, TRBD2 (5 bases). CDR3 length: 13 residues. Trimming cost V 0 bases and J 9 bases, with 10 bases left between them. Germline assignment: CDR1 SGHRS and CDR2 YFSETQ. This chain's CDR3 is CASSLATRGEQFF. CDR3 in DNA: TGCGCCAGCAGCTTGGCGACCCGGGGTGAGCAGTTCTTC.

The chain combines TRBV9 with TRBJ2-1; D gene unclear. From germline, CDR1 is SGDLS and CDR2 YYNGEE. V was shortened by 0 bases and J by 2 bases, with 12 bases between the two germline ends. The CDR3 covers 16 residues. CDR3 residues: CASSVEGIVPYNEQFF. CDR3 coding DNA: TGTGCCAGCAGCGTAGAGGGAATCGTCCCCTACAATGAGCAGTTCTTC.

This clone showed up just once. The chain combines TRBV6-5 with TRBJ1-5; TRBD1 matches at 8 bases. The V and J ends lost 4 bases and 4 bases, in that order; junction bases with no gene match: 6. Per germline, CDR1 MNHEY and CDR2 SVGAGI. This CDR3 comprises 15 residues. CDR3 loop: CASSSDRALNQPQHF. The CDR3 nucleotides read TGTGCCAGCAGTTCGGACAGGGCCCTGAATCAGCCCCAGCATTTT.

This chain connects TRBV5-6 to TRBJ1-2; D not resolved. Germline loops: CDR1 SGHDT, CDR2 YYEEEE. This CDR3 spans 14 amino acids. V lost 2 bases to trimming and J lost 4 bases, with 12 bases between them. CDR3 nucleotides: TGTGCCAGCAGCTTCGGGCCCGAGGGCTATGGCTACACCTTC. This codes for CASSFGPEGYGYTF.

This rearrangement joins TRBV4-1 to TRBJ2-3, with 9 bases that match TRBD2. With V trimmed by 7 bases and J by 1 base, 6 bases remained unmatched. The length of the CDR3 is 15 residues. Germline CDR1 reads MGHRA; CDR2 reads YSYEKL. The CDR3 region has the DNA TGCGCCAGCACCTTGCGGGGGGGGCGCACAGATACGCAGTATTTT. Amino acids: CASTLRGGRTDTQYF.

V is TRBV12-3 or TRBV12-4 and J is TRBJ1-2; D uncertain. The V end was cut by 6 bases, the J end by 6 bases, with 14 bases between. This CDR3 is built from 13 residues. The CDR3, as DNA: TGTGCCAGCAGATATCAACCAAGGAATGGCTACACCTTC. Its protein product is CASRYQPRNGYTF.

The J gene is TRBJ2-7, the V gene TRBV3-1 (or the pseudogene TRBV3-2); perhaps TRBD1 as D (6 bases). Germline values: CDR1 LGHDT, CDR2 YNNKEL (reference sequence). V lost 2 bases to trimming and J lost 6 bases, with 8 bases between them. This CDR3 comprises 12 residues. The CDR3 protein is CASSQSDSEQYF. The CDR3 nucleotides read TGTGCCAGCAGCCAATCGGACAGCGAGCAGTACTTC.

The chain carries TRBV5-1 and TRBJ1-4; D gene uncertain. Germline V gives CDR1 SGHRS, CDR2 YFSETQ. The CDR3 runs to 15 residues. V lost 4 bases to trimming and J lost 3 bases, with 13 bases between them. In DNA form, the CDR3 reads TGCGCCAGCAGCGGACCTGGGTCGGCTAATGAAAAACTGTTTTTT. Amino acids: CASSGPGSANEKLFF.

The rearrangement uses TRBV3-1 (or the pseudogene TRBV3-2) and TRBJ1-6; D remains unclear. V was trimmed by 4 bases and J by 5 bases, leaving 9 bases between them. Germline assignment: CDR1 LGHDT and CDR2 YNNKEL (reference sequence). This CDR3 has 14 amino acids. The CDR3 here is CASSPTMDNSPLHF. As DNA, the CDR3 is TGTGCCAGCAGCCCAACAATGGATAATTCACCCCTCCACTTT.

The rearrangement links TRBV6-5 to TRBJ1-1, with 8 bases matching TRBD1. After removal of 2 bases from V and 2 bases from J, the junction contained 4 bases not matched to a gene. This CDR3 contains 15 residues. Germline CDR1 and CDR2: MNHEY and SVGAGI. The CDR3 spells CASSYLGQGNTEAFF. Written as DNA, the CDR3 is TGTGCCAGCAGTTACCTTGGACAGGGCAACACTGAAGCTTTCTTT.

This chain links TRBV6-1 with TRBJ2-3; no clear D. CDR3 length: 13 residues. Trimming cost V 2 bases and J 4 bases, with 7 bases left between them. Looked up from germline, CDR1 is MNHNS and CDR2 is SASEGT. CDR3 sequence reads: CASSETWADTQYF. CDR3 nucleotides: TGTGCCAGCAGTGAAACATGGGCAGATACGCAGTATTTT.

The chain recombines TRBV28 with TRBJ2-3; D gene ambiguous. CDR1 is MDHEN and CDR2 is SYDVKM in the germline V gene. This CDR3 contains 16 residues. V was cut by 4 bases and J by 0 bases, with 14 bases left in between. CDR3 in amino acids: CASSSLAATSTDTQYF. The CDR3 bases are TGTGCCAGCAGTTCACTGGCCGCTACTAGCACAGATACGCAGTATTTT.

This sequence joins TRBV11-3 and TRBJ2-7, with D unresolved. V lost 5 bases and J lost 4, with 12 bases in between. The CDR3 covers 13 residues. Germline CDR1 is SGHNT and CDR2 is YENEEA. CDR3 region: CASSPMECYEQYF. The CDR3 DNA reads as TGTGCCAGCAGCCCAATGGAGTGTTACGAGCAGTACTTC. Complete variable domain (other parts from reference TRBV11-3 and TRBJ2-7): EAGVVQSPRYKIIEKKQPVAFWCNPISGHNTLYWYLQNLGQGPELLIRYENEEAVDDSQLPKDRFSAERLKGVDSTLKIQPAELGDSAVYLCASSPMECYEQYFGPGTRLTVT.

The V call is TRBV10-1, the J call TRBJ2-3, with D maybe TRBD1 (5 bases). The CDR3 runs 14 residues. V lost 2 bases to trimming and J lost 6 bases, with 12 bases between them. The germline gives CDR1 WNHNN, CDR2 SYGVQD (reference sequence). CDR3 in amino acids: CASSERAGSDTQYF. CDR3 nucleotides: TGCGCCAGCAGTGAGAGGGCAGGGTCGGATACGCAGTATTTT.